This passage covers 9 T cell receptor beta chains from one sample sequenced in a study of CD8 T cells in ankylosing spondylitis. TCRdb called the 5' RACE reads again in MiXCR, with one record for every CDR3 protein. The table includes about 130,000 distinct CDR3 sequences, around 13% detected once. The sequenced sample was blood, either unsorted or a sorted T cell fraction (not recorded which). Every receptor here comes from a female donor with ankylosing spondylitis or in good health (not recorded which).

This clonotype was found many times. The CDR3 nucleotides are TGCAGTGCTAGACCCAGCGGGGTCTCCTACGAGCAGTACTTC. Translation gives CSARPSGVSYEQYF. V and J are TRBV20-1 and TRBJ2-7; 7 nucleotides align to TRBD2. Germline trimming cut 2 bases from V and 0 bases from J; bases unmatched to any gene: 4. There are 14 residues in the CDR3. Germline V gene sequence: CDR1 DFQATT, CDR2 SNEGSKA (reference sequence).

The chain combines TRBV20-1 with TRBJ2-3; 8 bases line up with TRBD2. Germline CDR1 reads DFQATT; CDR2 reads SNEGSKA (reference sequence). The trim removed 6 bases at V and 1 base at J, leaving 6 bases unmatched. The CDR3 extends over 14 amino acids. The CDR3 reads CSAVSSGRTDTQYF. Written as DNA, the CDR3 is TGCAGTGCCGTCTCTAGCGGGCGCACAGATACGCAGTATTTT.

Many counts were recorded for this clonotype. The V and J genes are TRBV4-1 and TRBJ1-1; the D gene is possibly TRBD1 (6 bases). Trimming removed 0 bases from V and 0 bases from J, with 8 bases in between. Germline V gives CDR1 MGHRA, CDR2 YSYEKL. The CDR3 extends over 15 amino acids. DNA of the CDR3: TGCGCCAGCAGCCAAGAAAGACAGGTGAACACTGAAGCTTTCTTT. It yields the protein CASSQERQVNTEAFF.

This clonotype was recorded many times. The chain employs TRBV19 and TRBJ1-6, with 7 bases matching TRBD1. Germline V CDR1 and CDR2: LNHDA, SQIVND (reference sequence). V lost 7 bases to trimming and J lost 7 bases; unmatched junction nucleotides: 10. The CDR3 consists of 15 residues. The CDR3 sequence: CASTSQQTGNSPLHF. In DNA, the CDR3 is TGTGCCAGTACGAGTCAACAGACAGGGAATTCACCCCTCCACTTT.

The sample holds many counts of this clonotype. V and J are TRBV10-3 and TRBJ1-5; D gene unclear. Trimming took off 4 bases at V and 5 bases at J, with 9 bases between the two ends. Germline CDR1 reads ENHRY; CDR2 reads SYGVKD. The CDR3 runs to 13 residues. DNA of the CDR3: TGTGCCATCAGTGGGACCGGGGATCAGCCCCAGCATTTT. It is translated as CAISGTGDQPQHF.

The J gene is TRBJ2-1, the V gene TRBV2; weak D call: TRBD2 (6 bases). The CDR3 contains 15 residues. V lost 7 bases to trimming and J lost 0 bases, with 13 bases between them. The germline gives CDR1 SNHLY, CDR2 FYNNEI. CDR3 sequence (DNA): TGTGCCAGCAACCGTGCGGGAAACTCCTACAATGAGCAGTTCTTC. It is translated as CASNRAGNSYNEQFF.

The sample holds a few counts of this clonotype. This chain links TRBV5-1 with TRBJ2-7; D possibly matches TRBD1 or TRBD2 (5 bases each). Trimming removed 1 base from V and 3 bases from J, with 14 bases in between. The CDR3 covers 15 residues. Germline CDR1 and CDR2: SGHRS and YFSETQ. In DNA, the CDR3 is TGCGCCAGCAGCTTGATCCCCGGGGCGAACTACGAGCAGTACTTC. This translates into CASSLIPGANYEQYF.

Ten or more counts support this clonotype. The V call is TRBV20-1, the J call TRBJ1-1; the D gene is possibly TRBD1 (6 bases). The CDR3 is 13 amino acids. Between the trimmed V and J ends, which lost 6 bases and 5 bases, there was a span of 16 bases. Germline V gene data show CDR1 as DFQATT and CDR2 as SNEGSKA (reference sequence). The CDR3 reads CSAPPRGRTEAFF. CDR3 sequence (DNA): TGCAGTGCCCCACCCCGGGGGCGAACTGAAGCTTTCTTT.

About this clonotype: A much more abundant neighbour one base away suggests this may be a read error. The chain is built from TRBV20-1 and TRBJ1-1; no clear D. This CDR3 region has 15 residues. Germline V gene sequence: CDR1 DFQATT, CDR2 SNEGSKA (reference sequence). CDR3 sequence (DNA): TGCAGTGCTAGAGATTATCTACATACAAACACTGAAGCTTCCTTT. It translates to CSARDYLHTNTEASF.